Reported below is one T cell receptor beta chain. Its antigen is not identified. The record originates from a study of OX40 agonist ivuxolimab in advanced cancers. At the level of the study: Therapy given before enrollment (anti-PD-1, anti-PD-L1 or anti-CTLA-4) was allowed, and around 44% had some. Study-wide results and caveats: By week 6 at 0.1 to 3.0 mg/kg, blood CD4+ and CD8+ T cells had expanded clonally. Among the least clonally expanded were partial responders at 0.1-3.0 mg/kg.

Sampled blood was obtained at baseline, cycle 4 day 1, and cycle 7 day 1. Assay: immunoSEQ multiplex PCR; the TCRdb copy retains only in-frame clones and omits some. The sample holds 29,000 or so clones, about nine tenths seen once. Germline CDR1 reads SGDLS; CDR2 reads YYNGEE. V was cut by 0 bases and J by 0 bases, with 9 bases left in between. The CDR3 sequence is 15 residues long. The sample consisted of CD4+ or CD8+ T cells sorted from blood, taken in a trial of the OX40 agonist ivuxolimab. The chain uses TRBV9 and TRBJ2-5; D may be TRBD2 (6 bases). The clonotype was recovered from an adult with an advanced solid tumor such as melanoma, head and neck, liver or kidney cancer. Here the CDR3 reads CASSVGGVDQETQYF. The DNA of the CDR3 is TGTGCCAGCAGCGTAGGCGGGGTGGACCAAGAGACCCAGTACTTC.